Shown below are 29 T cell receptor beta chains from a single sample sequenced in a study of CD8 T cells in ankylosing spondylitis. TCRdb reprocessed the 5' RACE reads with MiXCR, giving one entry per CDR3 protein. This sample has about 240,000 distinct CDR3 sequences; about 10% occur once, and the top ten carry about 3%. The sequencing input was blood, either unsorted or a sorted T cell fraction (not recorded which). The source of these receptors is a male donor with ankylosing spondylitis or in good health (not recorded which).

This clonotype was counted at least ten times. This rearrangement joins TRBV9 to TRBJ2-1; the match to TRBD2 covers 11 bases. Germline V lookup: CDR1 SGDLS, CDR2 YYNGEE. The V and J ends lost 1 base and 3 bases, in that order; junction bases with no gene match: 3. CDR3 length equals 16 residues. The CDR3 DNA is TGTGCCAGCAGCGTAACTAGCGGGAGTGTCTACAATGAGCAGTTCTTC. As protein: CASSVTSGSVYNEQFF.

This clonotype was seen repeatedly, ten times or more. This chain links TRBV28 with TRBJ2-6; possibly TRBD2 for D (6 bases). The length of the CDR3 is 15 residues. CDR1 is MDHEN and CDR2 is SYDVKM in the germline V gene. V was pared by 11 bases and J by 5 bases, with 19 bases between. The CDR3 here is CAAQEGYLWANVLTF. The CDR3 DNA sequence: TGTGCCGCTCAGGAGGGGTACCTCTGGGCCAACGTCCTGACTTTC.

The rearrangement links TRBV7-2 to TRBJ2-5; D possibly uses TRBD1 or TRBD2 (5 bases each). The CDR3 covers 14 residues. In germline, CDR1 is SGHTA, CDR2 FQGNSA. V lost 6 bases to trimming and J lost 5 bases, with 16 bases between them. CDR3 region: CASSSTGTGETQYF. CDR3 in DNA: TGTGCCAGCAGTTCTACCGGGACCGGGGAGACCCAGTACTTC.

At least ten counts were recorded for this clonotype. V and J are TRBV11-3 and TRBJ2-7, with 11 bases lining up with TRBD1. The CDR3 extends over 15 amino acids. V shed 5 bases, J shed 1 base, and the junction held 4 bases outside the gene matches. The germline V gene has CDR1 SGHNT and CDR2 YENEEA. The CDR3 region is CASSPGQGVSYEQYF. For the CDR3, the DNA is TGTGCCAGCAGCCCGGGACAGGGGGTGTCCTACGAGCAGTACTTC. Drawing the rest from reference TRBV11-3 and TRBJ2-7, the complete variable domain is EAGVVQSPRYKIIEKKQPVAFWCNPISGHNTLYWYLQNLGQGPELLIRYENEEAVDDSQLPKDRFSAERLKGVDSTLKIQPAELGDSAVYLCASSPGQGVSYEQYFGPGTRLTVT.

This clonotype was observed many times. The J gene is TRBJ2-5, the V gene TRBV6-1, with TRBD2 matching 8 bases. J gave up 2 bases and V 5 bases, and 4 bases lay outside the gene matches. Germline CDR1 MNHNS, CDR2 SASEGT. The length of the CDR3 is 14 residues. The CDR3 reads CASSLRGGQETQYF. The CDR3 DNA reads as TGTGCCAGCAGTCTTCGGGGGGGACAAGAGACCCAGTACTTC.

The J gene is TRBJ2-7, the V gene TRBV19; TRBD1 agrees at 8 bases. The CDR3 runs to 13 residues. Looked up from germline, CDR1 is LNHDA and CDR2 is SQIVND (reference sequence). V shed 5 bases and J 2 bases; nucleotides not matched to a gene: 2. As DNA, the CDR3 is TGTGCCAGTAGTGGGACAGGTACCTACGAGCAGTACTTC. Residues: CASSGTGTYEQYF.

The V call is TRBV29-1, the J call TRBJ1-6, with D perhaps TRBD1 (5 bases). The germline gives CDR1 SQVTM, CDR2 ANQGSEA. CDR3 size: 14 residues. Trimming removed 5 bases at V and 2 bases at J, with 10 bases between. The CDR3 DNA follows: TGCAGCGTTCGGGACGTTCCCTATAATTCACCCCTCCACTTT. Amino acids: CSVRDVPYNSPLHF. Variable domain in full (rest from reference TRBV29-1 and TRBJ1-6): SAVISQKPSRDICQRGTSLTIQCQVDSQVTMMFWYRQQPGQSLTLIATANQGSEATYESGFVIDKFPISRPNLTFSTLTVSNMSPEDSSIYLCSVRDVPYNSPLHFGNGTRLTVT.

This clonotype was recorded many times. V usage is TRBV5-4 and J usage is TRBJ2-5; D is perhaps TRBD1 (5 bases). Germline V gives CDR1 SGHNT, CDR2 YYREEE (reference sequence). V shed 0 bases and J shed 5 bases, with 11 bases lying between them. This CDR3 region has 14 residues. CDR3 in DNA: TGTGCCAGCAGCTTGGAGGCCAAGGGGGAGACCCAGTACTTC. Translated, it gives CASSLEAKGETQYF.

Ten or more counts support this clonotype. The V gene is TRBV29-1, the J gene TRBJ2-5, with D tentatively TRBD1 or TRBD2 (5 bases each). Germline V gene data show CDR1 as SQVTM and CDR2 as ANQGSEA. The CDR3 contains 13 residues. V was trimmed by 8 bases and J by 4 bases, leaving 17 bases between them. CDR3 DNA: TGCAGCCATGCGCTGGGGGATGGAGAGACCCAGTACTTC. It translates to CSHALGDGETQYF.

This clonotype was observed many times. This chain links TRBV6-2 or TRBV6-3 with TRBJ1-5; no clear D gene. Germline values: CDR1 MNHEY, CDR2 SVGEGT. There are 12 residues in the CDR3. With 2 bases removed from V and 9 bases from J, the gap between germline ends came to 8 bases. The CDR3, as DNA: TGTGCCAGCAGTTACGATCGGGGGCCCCAGCATTTT. Residues: CASSYDRGPQHF.

This clonotype was observed at least ten times. The DNA for the CDR3 is TGCAGTGCTCGAACCAGAGTGGGGCTAACAGGGGGGAAGAGCTCCTACAATGAGCAGTTCTTC. Its protein product is CSARTRVGLTGGKSSYNEQFF. V gene TRBV20-1 combines with J gene TRBJ2-1; 8 bases agree with TRBD1. Germline assignment: CDR1 DFQATT and CDR2 SNEGSKA (reference sequence). The CDR3 is 21 amino acids. V gave up 5 bases and J gave up 0 bases; unmatched junction bases: 24.

The sample holds many counts of this clonotype. V and J are TRBV10-3 and TRBJ2-3; unclear D gene. V was pared by 3 bases and J by 0 bases, with 7 bases between. The CDR3 is 14 residues long. CDR1 ENHRY and CDR2 SYGVKD come from the germline V gene. The CDR3 DNA sequence: TGTGCCATCAGTGAAGGACCTAGCACAGATACGCAGTATTTT. The encoded protein is CAISEGPSTDTQYF.

This clonotype was observed many times. The V gene is TRBV30, the J gene TRBJ1-1; 8 nucleotides agree with TRBD1. There are 12 residues in the CDR3. CDR1 and CDR2 (germline): GTSNPN, SVGIG (reference sequence). Trimming cost V 8 bases and J 9 bases; bases outside gene matches: 11. The CDR3 loop is CAANPGRGQAFF. For the CDR3, the DNA is TGTGCCGCCAACCCGGGCAGGGGGCAAGCTTTCTTT.

This chain joins TRBV5-1 and TRBJ2-6; TRBD2 might be the D (6 bases). The germline V and J ends were trimmed by 0 bases and 4 bases, with 11 bases remaining between them. The CDR3 loop spans 16 amino acids. The germline gives CDR1 SGHRS, CDR2 YFSETQ. This CDR3 reads CASSLAFSGGANVLTF. The CDR3 region has the DNA TGCGCCAGCAGCTTGGCCTTCAGCGGGGGGGCCAACGTCCTGACTTTC.

This clonotype was seen ten or more times. The chain uses TRBV20-1 and TRBJ1-2; D unresolved. In germline, CDR1 is DFQATT, CDR2 SNEGSKA (reference sequence). The CDR3 length is 13 residues. Deletions cut 0 bases from V and 4 bases from J, with 9 bases between. CDR3 nucleotides: TGCAGTGCTAGAGATCCCGCAGCCTATGGCTACACCTTC. This sequence encodes CSARDPAAYGYTF.

This clonotype was counted ten times or more. The chain carries TRBV29-1 and TRBJ2-7, with D tentatively TRBD1 or TRBD2 (5 bases each). Germline V gene data show CDR1 as SQVTM and CDR2 as ANQGSEA. Trimming cost V 4 bases and J 3 bases, with 13 bases left between them. The CDR3 has 13 amino acids. CDR3 DNA sequence: TGCAGCGTTGGAGGGCGGCAGGGCTACGAGCAGTACTTC. Protein sequence: CSVGGRQGYEQYF.

This clonotype was recorded at least ten times. The V and J genes are TRBV5-6 and TRBJ2-1; D uncertain. CDR1 is SGHDT, CDR2 YYEEEE, per germline. The V and J ends lost 5 bases and 12 bases respectively, with 21 bases between them. CDR3 length: 14 amino acids. The CDR3 DNA sequence: TGTGCCAGCAGATCTGCGTCCGCCAACAAGGGGCAGTTCTTC. Its protein product is CASRSASANKGQFF. Full variable domain (missing parts from reference TRBV5-6 and TRBJ2-1): DAGVTQSPTHLIKTRGQQVTLRCSPKSGHDTVSWYQQALGQGPQFIFQYYEEEERQRGNFPDRFSGHQFPNYSSELNVNALLLGDSALYLCASRSASANKGQFFGPGTRLTVL.

This clonotype was recorded at least ten times. J is TRBJ1-3 and V is TRBV12-3 or TRBV12-4, with no clear D. The CDR3 is made up of 13 amino acids. V lost 6 bases to trimming and J lost 4 bases, with 10 bases between them. CDR3 sequence reads: CASRGFGGNTIYF. The CDR3, as DNA: TGTGCCAGCAGGGGGTTCGGAGGAAACACCATATATTTT.

There are many counts of this clonotype. The V call is TRBV12-3 or TRBV12-4, the J call TRBJ2-1; D gene ambiguous. The CDR3 runs 16 residues. V was pared by 3 bases and J by 3 bases, with 15 bases between. The CDR3 reads CASSFNSVFLYNEQFF. CDR3 DNA sequence: TGTGCCAGCAGTTTTAATTCGGTGTTTCTCTACAATGAGCAGTTCTTC.

This clonotype was detected a few times. This rearrangement joins TRBV6-1 to TRBJ2-3; 10 nucleotides line up with TRBD2. The CDR3 runs to 16 residues. With 6 bases clipped from V and 3 bases from J, the junction kept 9 bases outside the gene matches. The germline gives CDR1 MNHNS, CDR2 SASEGT. The CDR3 bases are TGTGCCAGCAGCCGACGAACGGGACTAGCGACAGATACGCAGTATTTT. It specifies CASSRRTGLATDTQYF.

Ten or more counts support this clonotype. This chain connects TRBV11-2 to TRBJ1-5; 9 bases match TRBD1. Germline lookup yields CDR1 SGHAT and CDR2 FQNNGV. Unmatched junction bases numbered 10, after V lost 4 bases and J lost 0 bases. The CDR3 length is 18 residues. DNA of the CDR3: TGTGCCAGCAGCTCCACGACAGGGGGACCTAATAGCAATCAGCCCCAGCATTTT. It codes for CASSSTTGGPNSNQPQHF.

V usage is TRBV7-2 and J usage is TRBJ2-5; 9 bases line up with TRBD2. The V and J ends lost 5 bases and 6 bases, in that order; junction bases with no gene match: 13. The CDR3 length is 16 residues. From germline, CDR1 is SGHTA and CDR2 FQGNSA. Here the CDR3 DNA reads TGTGCCAGCAGCGCGCGGACTAGCGAGAGAAGCAAGACCCAGTACTTC. Its translation: CASSARTSERSKTQYF.

This clonotype was seen only a few times. The chain uses TRBV30 and TRBJ2-7, with 10 bases that match TRBD2. The CDR3 covers 17 residues. J was trimmed by 6 bases and V by 5 bases; bases with no gene match: 19. The V gene's germline CDR1 is GTSNPN and CDR2 SVGIG (reference sequence). The CDR3 is CAWEMPSGLAGASEQYF. The CDR3 coding sequence is TGTGCCTGGGAGATGCCCTCGGGGCTAGCGGGAGCGTCCGAGCAGTACTTC. Using reference TRBV30 and TRBJ2-7 for the parts outside the CDR3, the full variable domain is SQTIHQWPATLVQPVGSPLSLECTVEGTSNPNLYWYRQAAGRGLQLLFYSVGIGQISSEVPQNLSASRPQDRQFILSSKKLLLSDSGFYLCAWEMPSGLAGASEQYFGPGTRLTVT.

This chain links TRBV7-8 with TRBJ1-5; possibly TRBD1 for D (6 bases). V lost 5 bases and J 7 bases, leaving 21 bases between the germline ends. The CDR3 is 16 amino acids. The germline gives CDR1 SGHVS, CDR2 FQNEAQ. The CDR3 DNA follows: TGTGCCAGCAGCCCCCTTAGTCCAGGGGCCCGGCAGCCCCAGCATTTT. It encodes CASSPLSPGARQPQHF.

This clonotype appeared a few times. This may be a read error, as it is one base from a much larger clone. This chain links TRBV5-5 with TRBJ2-5, with D maybe TRBD2 (6 bases). This CDR3 is built from 15 residues. Germline CDR1 and CDR2: SGHKS and YYEKEE (reference sequence). V gave up 3 bases and J gave up 5 bases, with 17 bases separating them. The CDR3 DNA reads as TGTGCCAGCAGCTGGGAGGCCCAAGGTGGGGAGACCCAGTACTTC. Translation: CASSWEAQGGETQYF.

This clonotype was picked up many times. The chain couples TRBV5-1 to TRBJ2-3; D is uncertain. Germline lookup yields CDR1 SGHRS and CDR2 YFSETQ. CDR3 length equals 18 residues. Trimming pared 0 bases from V and 1 base from J, leaving 18 bases between. The CDR3 DNA sequence: TGCGCCAGCAGCTTGGATTCCCTGAAGGGCCGGGGCACAGATACGCAGTATTTT. This gives the protein CASSLDSLKGRGTDTQYF. Full variable domain (outside the CDR3, taken from reference TRBV5-1 and TRBJ2-3): KAGVTQTPRYLIKTRGQQVTLSCSPISGHRSVSWYQQTPGQGLQFLFEYFSETQRNKGNFPGRFSGRQFSNSRSEMNVSTLELGDSALYLCASSLDSLKGRGTDTQYFGPGTRLTVL.

This clonotype has more than one count but fewer than ten. The chain links TRBV25-1 to TRBJ2-7; 8 bases are a match to TRBD1. The J segment lost 1 base and the V segment lost 6 bases, leaving 8 bases of the junction unmatched. Per the germline V gene, CDR1 is MGHDK and CDR2 is SYGVNS. This CDR3 has 15 amino acids. In DNA, the CDR3 is TGTGCCAGCAGATCCGGGACAGGACATTCCTACGAGCAGTACTTC. This sequence encodes CASRSGTGHSYEQYF.

The chain employs TRBV7-9 and TRBJ2-7; D may correspond to TRBD1 or TRBD2 (5 bases each). This CDR3 spans 14 amino acids. The V gene lost 5 bases and the J gene lost 1 base, with 12 bases spanning the gap. CDR1 and CDR2 from the germline V gene are SEHNR and FQNEAQ (reference sequence). This chain's CDR3 is CASSPWDGSYEQYF. CDR3 DNA: TGTGCCAGCAGCCCTTGGGACGGTTCCTACGAGCAGTACTTC.

This clonotype was picked up many times. The J gene is TRBJ2-3, the V gene TRBV3-1; 14 nucleotides match TRBD2. Trimming removed 1 base from V and 3 bases from J; junction bases left unmatched: 6. Germline V CDR1 and CDR2: LGHDT, YNNKEL (reference sequence). This CDR3 comprises 18 residues. CDR3 DNA: TGTGCCAGCAGCCAAGTCGGGACTAGCGGGGGCCTTACAGATACGCAGTATTTT. It codes for CASSQVGTSGGLTDTQYF.